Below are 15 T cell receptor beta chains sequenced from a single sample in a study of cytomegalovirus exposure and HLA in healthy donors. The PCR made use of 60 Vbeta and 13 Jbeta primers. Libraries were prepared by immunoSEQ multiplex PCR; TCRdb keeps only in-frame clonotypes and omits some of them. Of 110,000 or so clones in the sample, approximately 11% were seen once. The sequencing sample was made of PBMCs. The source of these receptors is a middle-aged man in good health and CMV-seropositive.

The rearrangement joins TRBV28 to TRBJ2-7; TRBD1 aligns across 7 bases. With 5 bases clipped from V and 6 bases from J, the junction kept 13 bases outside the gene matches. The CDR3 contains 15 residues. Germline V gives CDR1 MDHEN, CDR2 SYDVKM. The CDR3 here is CASSHPGTAKGEQYF. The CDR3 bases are TGTGCCAGCAGTCACCCCGGGACAGCCAAAGGCGAGCAGTACTTC.

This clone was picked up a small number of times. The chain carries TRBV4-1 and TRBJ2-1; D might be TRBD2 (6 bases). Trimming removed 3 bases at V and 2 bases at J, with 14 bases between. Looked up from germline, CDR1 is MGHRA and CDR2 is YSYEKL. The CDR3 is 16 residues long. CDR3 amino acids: CASSQGLASPYNEQFF. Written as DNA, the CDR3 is TGCGCCAGCAGCCAGGGGCTAGCGTCTCCCTACAATGAGCAGTTCTTC.

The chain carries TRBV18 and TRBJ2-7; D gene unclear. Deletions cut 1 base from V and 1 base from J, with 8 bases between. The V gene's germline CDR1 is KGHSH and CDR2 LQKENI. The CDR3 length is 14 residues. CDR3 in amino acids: CASSPLLSSYEQYF. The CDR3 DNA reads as TGTGCCAGCTCACCACTTCTATCTTCCTACGAGCAGTACTTC.

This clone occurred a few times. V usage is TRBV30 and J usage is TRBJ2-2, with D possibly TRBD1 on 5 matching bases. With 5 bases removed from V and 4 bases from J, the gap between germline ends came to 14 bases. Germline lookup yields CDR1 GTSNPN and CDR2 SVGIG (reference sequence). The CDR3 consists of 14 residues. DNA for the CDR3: TGTGCCTGGGATCTCGCTCAGGGCACCGGGGAGCTGTTTTTT. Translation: CAWDLAQGTGELFF.

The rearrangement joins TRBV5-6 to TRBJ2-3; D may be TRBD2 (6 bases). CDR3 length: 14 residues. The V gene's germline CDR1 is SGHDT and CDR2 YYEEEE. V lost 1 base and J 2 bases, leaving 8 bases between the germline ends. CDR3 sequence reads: CASSLWGVTDTQYF. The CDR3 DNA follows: TGTGCCAGCAGCTTGTGGGGGGTCACAGATACGCAGTATTTT.

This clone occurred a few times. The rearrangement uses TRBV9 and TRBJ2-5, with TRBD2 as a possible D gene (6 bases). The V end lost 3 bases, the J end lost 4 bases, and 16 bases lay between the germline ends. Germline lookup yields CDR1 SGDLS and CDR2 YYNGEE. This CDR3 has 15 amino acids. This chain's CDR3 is CASSDEGLPGETQYF. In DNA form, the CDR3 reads TGTGCCAGCAGCGATGAGGGACTCCCTGGAGAGACCCAGTACTTC.

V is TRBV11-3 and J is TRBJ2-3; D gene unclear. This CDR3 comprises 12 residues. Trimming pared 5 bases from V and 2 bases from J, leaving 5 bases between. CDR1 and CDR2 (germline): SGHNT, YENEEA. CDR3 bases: TGTGCCAGCAGCCAGAACACAGATACGCAGTATTTT. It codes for CASSQNTDTQYF. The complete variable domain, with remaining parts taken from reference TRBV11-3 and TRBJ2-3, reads EAGVVQSPRYKIIEKKQPVAFWCNPISGHNTLYWYLQNLGQGPELLIRYENEEAVDDSQLPKDRFSAERLKGVDSTLKIQPAELGDSAVYLCASSQNTDTQYFGPGTRLTVL.

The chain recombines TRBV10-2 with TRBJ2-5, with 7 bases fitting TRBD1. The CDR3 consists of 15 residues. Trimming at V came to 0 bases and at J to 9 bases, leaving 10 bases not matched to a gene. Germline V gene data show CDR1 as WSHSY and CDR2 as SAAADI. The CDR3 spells CASSESGTANSAQYF. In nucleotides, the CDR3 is TGCGCCAGCAGTGAGTCCGGGACAGCTAATTCGGCCCAGTACTTC.

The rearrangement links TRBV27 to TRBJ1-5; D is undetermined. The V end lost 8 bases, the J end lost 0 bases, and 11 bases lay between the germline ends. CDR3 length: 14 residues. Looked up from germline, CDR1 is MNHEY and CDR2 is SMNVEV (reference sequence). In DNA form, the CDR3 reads TGTGCCAGCTCACGTCCAGGTAGCAATCAGCCCCAGCATTTT. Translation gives CASSRPGSNQPQHF.

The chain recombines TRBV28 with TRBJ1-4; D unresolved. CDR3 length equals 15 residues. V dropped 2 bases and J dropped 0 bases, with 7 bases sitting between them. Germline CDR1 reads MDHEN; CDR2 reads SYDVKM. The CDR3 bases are TGTGCCAGCAGTTTAACGCAGGCAACTAATGAAAAACTGTTTTTT. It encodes CASSLTQATNEKLFF.

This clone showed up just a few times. The CDR3 sequence is CASSPTGGRNTGELFF. In DNA form, the CDR3 reads TGTGCCAGCAGCCCCACAGGGGGACGGAACACCGGGGAGCTGTTTTTT. The rearrangement links TRBV5-4 to TRBJ2-2, with 8 bases identical to TRBD1. The CDR3 contains 16 residues. Germline assignment: CDR1 SGHNT and CDR2 YYREEE (reference sequence). J gave up 1 base and V 4 bases, and 6 bases lay outside the gene matches.

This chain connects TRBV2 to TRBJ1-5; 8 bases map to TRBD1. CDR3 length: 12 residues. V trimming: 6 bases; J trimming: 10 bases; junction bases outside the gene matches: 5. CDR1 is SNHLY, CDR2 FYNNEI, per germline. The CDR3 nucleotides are TGTGCCAGCAGCCTGGGACAGGTTCCCCAGCATTTT. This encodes CASSLGQVPQHF.

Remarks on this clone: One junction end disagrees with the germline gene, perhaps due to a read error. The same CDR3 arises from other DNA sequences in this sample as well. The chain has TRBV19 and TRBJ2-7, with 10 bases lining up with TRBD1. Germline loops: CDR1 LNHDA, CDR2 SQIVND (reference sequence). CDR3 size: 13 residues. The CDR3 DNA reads TGTGCCAGTTCCGGGACAGGGGCCGGCGAGAAGTACTTT. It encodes CASSGTGAGEKYF.

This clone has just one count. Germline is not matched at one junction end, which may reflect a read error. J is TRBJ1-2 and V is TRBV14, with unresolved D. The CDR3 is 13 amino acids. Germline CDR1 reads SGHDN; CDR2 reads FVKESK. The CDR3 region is CASSHGPVYGYPF. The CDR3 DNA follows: TGTGCCAGCAGCCATGGGCCAGTCTATGGCTACCCCTTC.

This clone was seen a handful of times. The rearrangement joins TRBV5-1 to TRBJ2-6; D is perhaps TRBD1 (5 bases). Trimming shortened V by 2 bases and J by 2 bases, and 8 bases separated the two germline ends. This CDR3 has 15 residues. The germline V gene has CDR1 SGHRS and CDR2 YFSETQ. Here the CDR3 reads CASSLGHPGANVLTF. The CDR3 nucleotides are TGCGCCAGCAGCTTAGGACACCCTGGGGCCAACGTCCTGACTTTC.